This T cell receptor (beta chain) was sequenced during a study of cytomegalovirus exposure and HLA in healthy donors. Study-level background: Unique TCR beta sequences numbering approximately 120 million came from 150 million to 200 million T cells in an earlier analysis. General observations from the study: In the analysis, some V segments, TRBV6-2 and TRBV6-3 included, were excluded as indistinguishable. Most sequenced TCRs were rare (though some public TCRs occurred in many donors). Several top significant clusters appeared, in a later analysis, to be linked to common viral pathogens.

Concerning this clone: Its antigen is as yet unknown.

60 Vbeta and 13 Jbeta primers were used in PCR. Clones were sequenced by immunoSEQ multiplex PCR, and TCRdb holds only the in-frame ones, with some missing. Here the sample spans around 130,000 clones, around 86% being singletons. The CDR3 spans 17 residues. Germline V gives CDR1 SGHTA, CDR2 FQGNSA. V gave up 1 base and J gave up 0 bases; unmatched junction bases: 8. The chain carries TRBV7-2 and TRBJ2-7, with 8 bases identical to TRBD1. The sample consisted of PBMCs. The receptor was derived from a man aged 25 to 45 in good health and CMV-seronegative. CDR3 sequence (DNA): TGTGCCAGCAGCTTAGGGGCCGCAGGGGGCGCCTCCTACGAGCAGTACTTC. Its protein product is CASSLGAAGGASYEQYF.